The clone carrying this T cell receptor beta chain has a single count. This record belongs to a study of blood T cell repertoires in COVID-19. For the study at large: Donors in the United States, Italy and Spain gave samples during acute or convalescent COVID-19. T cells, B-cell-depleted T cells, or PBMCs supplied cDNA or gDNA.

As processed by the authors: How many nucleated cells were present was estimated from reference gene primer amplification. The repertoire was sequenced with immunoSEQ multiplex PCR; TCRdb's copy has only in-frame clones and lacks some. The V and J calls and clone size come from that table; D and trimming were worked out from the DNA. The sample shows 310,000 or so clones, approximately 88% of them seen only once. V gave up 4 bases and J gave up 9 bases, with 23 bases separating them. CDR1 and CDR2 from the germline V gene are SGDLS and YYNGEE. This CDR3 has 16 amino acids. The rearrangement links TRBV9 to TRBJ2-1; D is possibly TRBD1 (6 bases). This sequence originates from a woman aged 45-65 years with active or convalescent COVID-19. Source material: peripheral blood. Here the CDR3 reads CASSPGTNLFYGEQFF. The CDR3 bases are TGTGCCAGCAGCCCAGGGACAAATCTCTTTTACGGTGAGCAGTTCTTC.